This TCR beta chain was captured by sequencing in a study of cytomegalovirus exposure and HLA in healthy donors. Study context: The same platform used for the 650 to 850 first-cohort repertoires was also used for the approximately 120 validation repertoires, as a later analysis reported. Regarding the study as a whole: Researchers counted approximately 160 TCR beta chains as cytomegalovirus-associated.

Germline V CDR1 and CDR2: SNHLY, FYNNEI. The V end lost 6 bases, the J end lost 4 bases, and 19 bases lay between the germline ends. The CDR3 runs to 15 residues. On this clone itself: Its antigen is still unknown.

While the first cohort had hundreds of subjects, the donors belonged to the separate validation cohort of 120 subjects. The protocol was immunoSEQ multiplex PCR, while the TCRdb copy is restricted to in-frame clones and leaves out a portion. The sample lists more than 85,000 clones; roughly 90% were seen once. The chain couples TRBV2 to TRBJ2-7, with D uncertain. What was sequenced was PBMCs. The sequence was collected from a woman aged 25 to 45 in good health and CMV-seropositive. The CDR3 loop is CASRTGRVPGYEQYF. CDR3 DNA: TGTGCCAGCAGGACCGGTCGGGTGCCTGGGTACGAGCAGTACTTC.